The present T cell receptor (beta chain) was sequenced within a study of early T cells in non-severe SARS-CoV-2 infection. Looking at the study overall: Chains stayed unpaired after sequencing of bulk RNA from unsorted whole blood.

Germline V gives CDR1 SEHNR, CDR2 FQNEAQ (reference sequence). The CDR3 extends over 13 amino acids. V was cut by 2 bases and J by 4 bases, with 7 bases left in between. Notes on the study in general: Using VDJdb, the matching emphasized anti-spike CD8 responses while missing private and CD4 specificities.

To note about this clonotype: Its antigen is unidentified.

Individual cDNA molecules received unique molecular identifiers during library preparation. TCRdb processed the 5' RACE reads anew with MiXCR; each CDR3 protein has one entry. The table lists roughly 69,000 distinct CDR3 sequences, 10% of them singletons. This clonotype was sampled from an adult who was a healthcare worker with PCR-confirmed SARS-CoV-2 infection or an uninfected control (not recorded which). The specimen comprised whole blood, sampled at baseline. The chain links TRBV7-9 to TRBJ2-3; no clear D. CDR3 region: CASSLKGSDTQYF. In DNA form, the CDR3 reads TGTGCCAGCAGCTTAAAGGGTTCAGATACGCAGTATTTT.